This T cell receptor (beta chain) was captured in a study of tumor-infiltrating lymphocytes in primary liver carcinoma. Study-level background: Participating patients were men and women between 30 and 69 years old. Tumor staging was T1-T3 N0M0; sizes spanned roughly 4 to 11 cm across.

For each extraction, RNA and DNA were obtained together from 20-30 mg of unsorted bulk tissue. A remark on this clonotype: This CDR3 fails to terminate in the conserved phenylalanine or tryptophan, so it likely reflects a read error.

With around 490 ng total RNA as template and a constant-region primer, TCR beta cDNA was made. Slightly modified ARM-PCR with three nested multiplex PCR rounds yielded TCR beta libraries. TRBV1-TRBV30 forward and Cbeta reverse primers drove the first two roughly 10-cycle rounds. TCRdb redid the calling of the multiplex PCR reads with MiXCR, one entry per CDR3 protein. This repertoire shows about 64,000 distinct CDR3 sequences, about 71% found once; its top ten account for 40%. The germline CDR1 and CDR2 sequences are MNHNY and SVGAGI (reference sequence). This CDR3 has 15 residues. The V end lost 6 bases, the J end lost 4 bases, and 13 bases lay between the germline ends.

The sample was liver tumor tissue from sampling region 4. Subset denoted: tumor region T4, right-lateral pole. The TCR originated in a man in his forties with primary liver carcinoma and hepatitis B virus infection. This chain links TRBV6-6 with TRBJ2-6; D is perhaps TRBD1 (6 bases). CDR3 nucleotides: TGTGCCAGCAGCTCCCAGGGGACGGGGGCCAACGTCCTGACTTTA. Amino acid sequence: CASSSQGTGANVLTL.